Here is one TCR beta chain with its context. What it binds is not known. This specimen belongs to a study of shared clonotypes between healthy human individuals. Overall study context: Per donor, CD8 memory used one plate, CD8 naive used two, CD4 memory used three and CD4 naive used three. Study-wide results and limits: Some naive CD4 clonotypes, 4% to 6%, turned up in common across several donors.

The CDR3 covers 16 residues. V was pared by 3 bases and J by 2 bases, with 8 bases of the junction left unmatched. Germline CDR1 reads MGHRA; CDR2 reads YSYEKL. An even split of each subset's genomic DNA across several immunoSEQ plates was performed. TCRdb's copy holds only in-frame clones and misses some; the assay was immunoSEQ multiplex PCR. This table holds about 590,000 clones, roughly 95% found once. Naive CD8 cells were CD45RO-negative, positively selected for CCR7, excluding terminally differentiated effector memory CD45RA+ cells. The study enrolled healthy HIV-negative adults without recent acute infections or vaccinations as donors.

V is TRBV4-1 and J is TRBJ2-7, with 9 positions matching TRBD1. The sequence came from a woman aged 25 to 39 in good health. The sample was naive CD8+ T cells sorted from blood. The CDR3 region has the DNA TGCGCCAGCAGCCAGTCCGGGACAGGGCGTACCTACGAGCAGTACTTC. Residues: CASSQSGTGRTYEQYF.